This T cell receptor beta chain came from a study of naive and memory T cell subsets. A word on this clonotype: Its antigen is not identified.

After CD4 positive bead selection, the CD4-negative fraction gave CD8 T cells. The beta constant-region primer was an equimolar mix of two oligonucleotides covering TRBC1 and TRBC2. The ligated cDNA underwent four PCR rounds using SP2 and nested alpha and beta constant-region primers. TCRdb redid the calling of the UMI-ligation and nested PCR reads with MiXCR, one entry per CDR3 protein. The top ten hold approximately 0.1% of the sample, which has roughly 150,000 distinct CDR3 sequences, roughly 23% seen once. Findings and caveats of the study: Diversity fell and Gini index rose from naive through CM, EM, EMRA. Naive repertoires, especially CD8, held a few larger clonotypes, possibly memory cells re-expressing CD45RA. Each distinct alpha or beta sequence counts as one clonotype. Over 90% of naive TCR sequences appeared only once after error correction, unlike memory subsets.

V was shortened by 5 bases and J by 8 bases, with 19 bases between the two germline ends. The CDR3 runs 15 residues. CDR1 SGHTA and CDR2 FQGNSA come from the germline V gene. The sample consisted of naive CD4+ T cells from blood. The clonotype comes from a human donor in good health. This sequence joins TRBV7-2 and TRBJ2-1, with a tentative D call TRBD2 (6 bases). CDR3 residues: CASSALTTRGDEQFF. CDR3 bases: TGTGCCAGCAGCGCACTAACGACTAGAGGGGATGAGCAGTTCTTC. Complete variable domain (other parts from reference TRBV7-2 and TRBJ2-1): GAGVSQSPSNKVTEKGKDVELRCDPISGHTALYWYRQSLGQGLEFLIYFQGNSAPDKSGLPSDRFSAERTGGSVSTLTIQRTQQEDSAVYLCASSALTTRGDEQFFGPGTRLTVL.